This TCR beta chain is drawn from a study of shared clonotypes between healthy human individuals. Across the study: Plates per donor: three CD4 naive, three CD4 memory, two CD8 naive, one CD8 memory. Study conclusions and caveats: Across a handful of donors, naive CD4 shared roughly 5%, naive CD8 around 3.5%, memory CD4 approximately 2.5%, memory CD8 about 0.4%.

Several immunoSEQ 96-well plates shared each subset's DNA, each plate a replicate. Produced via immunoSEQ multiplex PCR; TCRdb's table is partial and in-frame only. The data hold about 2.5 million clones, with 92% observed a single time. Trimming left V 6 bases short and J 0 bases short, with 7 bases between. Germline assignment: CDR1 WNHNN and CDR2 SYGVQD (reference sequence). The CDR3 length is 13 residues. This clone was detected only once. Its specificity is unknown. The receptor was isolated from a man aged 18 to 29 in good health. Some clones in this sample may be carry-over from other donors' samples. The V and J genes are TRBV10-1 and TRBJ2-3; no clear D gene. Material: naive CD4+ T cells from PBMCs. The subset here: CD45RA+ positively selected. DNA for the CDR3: TGCGCCAGCAGCAAGGGCAGCACAGATACGCAGTATTTT. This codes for CASSKGSTDTQYF.